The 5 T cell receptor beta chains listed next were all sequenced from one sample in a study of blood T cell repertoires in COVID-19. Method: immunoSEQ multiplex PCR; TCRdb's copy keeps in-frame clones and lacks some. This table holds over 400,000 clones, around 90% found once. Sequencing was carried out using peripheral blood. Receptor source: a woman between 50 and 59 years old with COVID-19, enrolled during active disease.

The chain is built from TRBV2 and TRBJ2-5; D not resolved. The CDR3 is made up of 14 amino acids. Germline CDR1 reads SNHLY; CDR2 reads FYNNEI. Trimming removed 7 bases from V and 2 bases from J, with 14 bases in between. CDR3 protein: CASNEKRRQETQYF. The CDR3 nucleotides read TGTGCCAGCAACGAGAAGCGTCGGCAAGAGACCCAGTACTTC.

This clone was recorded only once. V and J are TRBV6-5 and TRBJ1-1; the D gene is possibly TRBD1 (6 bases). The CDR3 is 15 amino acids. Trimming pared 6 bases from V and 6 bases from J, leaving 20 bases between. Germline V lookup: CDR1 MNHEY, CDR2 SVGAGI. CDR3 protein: CASSPLSRGRAEAFF. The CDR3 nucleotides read TGTGCCAGCAGCCCCCTTAGCAGGGGCAGGGCTGAAGCTTTCTTT.

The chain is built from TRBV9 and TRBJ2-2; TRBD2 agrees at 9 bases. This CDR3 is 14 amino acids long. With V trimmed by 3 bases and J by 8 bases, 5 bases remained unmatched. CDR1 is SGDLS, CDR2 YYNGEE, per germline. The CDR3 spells CASSDLAGRGELFF. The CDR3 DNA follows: TGTGCCAGCAGCGACCTAGCGGGGAGGGGGGAGCTGTTTTTT.

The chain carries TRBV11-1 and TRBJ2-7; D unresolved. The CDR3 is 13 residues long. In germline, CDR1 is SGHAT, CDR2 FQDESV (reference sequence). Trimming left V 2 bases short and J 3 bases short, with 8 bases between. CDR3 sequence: CASSLLGVYEQYF. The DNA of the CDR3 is TGTGCCAGCAGCTTATTAGGAGTCTACGAGCAGTACTTC.

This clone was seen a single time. CDR3 in amino acids: CASSLLGSSYGYTF. The CDR3 DNA is TGTGCCAGCAGCTTATTAGGGAGTTCCTATGGCTACACCTTC. The rearrangement uses TRBV6-5 and TRBJ1-2, with D unclear. Trimming shortened V by 6 bases and J by 4 bases, and 15 bases separated the two germline ends. This CDR3 comprises 14 residues. The germline gives CDR1 MNHEY, CDR2 SVGAGI.